The rows below give T cell receptor beta chains drawn from one sample of a study of blood T cell repertoires in COVID-19. TCRdb's table, derived via immunoSEQ multiplex PCR, lists solely in-frame clones and lacks some. The sample has fewer than 70,000 clones, 60% to 85% seen once. Input material: peripheral blood. All receptors come from a human donor in a cohort sampled during active COVID-19. CDR3s include the opening cysteine and the closing phenylalanine or tryptophan. A D gene is named only where the DNA matches it firmly. Only part of the rows carry a size: once, few, many, or a class if the clone is expanded.

size	V	J	length	D	DNA	CDR3
-	TRBV18	TRBJ1-4	16	-	TGTGCCAGCTCACCACCTCGAGATGCAACTAATGAAAAACTGTTTTTT	CASSPPRDATNEKLFF
-	TRBV4-2	TRBJ2-7	15	-	TGTGCCAGCAGCCCGGCGGGTGCTTGGGATTACGAGCAGTACTTC	CASSPAGAWDYEQYF
-	TRBV2	TRBJ2-7	14	-	TGTGCCAGCAGTCCCGGACAGTTCTCCTACGAGCAGTACTTC	CASSPGQFSYEQYF
-	TRBV2	TRBJ1-4	14	-	TGTGCCAGCAGTGATCGTCAGAAAAATGAAAAACTGTTTTTT	CASSDRQKNEKLFF
-	TRBV2	TRBJ1-5	16	-	TGTGCCAGCAGTGAAGACAGGGACAATAGCAATCAGCCCCAGCATTTT	CASSEDRDNSNQPQHF
-	TRBV27	TRBJ2-3	16	TRBD2	TGTGCCAGCAGTGAACCGGGACTAGCGGTCACAGATACGCAGTATTTT	CASSEPGLAVTDTQYF
-	TRBV7-9	TRBJ1-2	14	-	TGTGCCAGCAGCCTCCGGGACACCAACTATGGCTACACCTTC	CASSLRDTNYGYTF
-	TRBV3-1/TRBV3-2	TRBJ2-7	13	TRBD2	TGTGCCAGCAGCCAAAACCCCCTAGCGGGGGGCGTCTTC	CASSQNPLAGGVF
-	TRBV6-2/TRBV6-3	TRBJ1-1	16	TRBD1	TGTGCCAGCAGTCGTCAGGGGGCATGGGGGAACACTGAAGCTTTCTTT	CASSRQGAWGNTEAFF
-	TRBV27	TRBJ2-7	16	TRBD2	TGTGCCAGCAGTTCACCTAGCGGGTATAGCTCCTACGAGCAGTACTTC	CASSSPSGYSSYEQYF
-	TRBV5-4	TRBJ2-4	15	-	TGTGCCAGCAGCTCGCTCGTCTCCGGGAAAAACATTCAGTACTTC	CASSSLVSGKNIQYF
few	TRBV12-3/TRBV12-4	TRBJ1-3	13	-	TGTGCCAGCAGTTTTGGCCCTGGAAACACCATATATTTT	CASSFGPGNTIYF
-	TRBV29-1	TRBJ2-5	12	-	TGCAGCGTTCTCACGACCGGGGAGACCCAGTACTTC	CSVLTTGETQYF
-	TRBV5-1	TRBJ2-7	14	TRBD2	TGCGCCAGCAGTAGCGGGGCCCTAAACTACGAGCAGTACTTC	CASSSGALNYEQYF
-	TRBV21-1	TRBJ1-5	15	-	TGTGCCAGCAGCGGGGCCATAGGAAGCAATCAGCCCCAGCATTTT	CASSGAIGSNQPQHF
-	TRBV6-5	TRBJ2-7	15	TRBD2	TGTGCCAGCAGCCCCGCCGGGGGGGGCCGGTACGAGCAGTACTTC	CASSPAGGGRYEQYF
-	TRBV19	TRBJ1-3	14	-	TGTGCCAGTAGTTCGCTTGAGGCTGGAAACACCATATATTTT	CASSSLEAGNTIYF
-	TRBV4-3	TRBJ2-2	16	TRBD1	TGCGCCAGCAGCTCGTGGACAGGGGCGGGCACCGGGGAGCTGTTTTTT	CASSSWTGAGTGELFF
few	TRBV11-2	TRBJ1-1	14	TRBD1	TGTGCCAGCAGAGCGACAGGGGGCGAACCCGAAGCTTTCTTT	CASRATGGEPEAFF
-	TRBV4-1	TRBJ1-5	16	TRBD1	TGCGCCAGCAGCCAAGTCGGACAGGGGCGAAATCAGCCCCAGCATTTT	CASSQVGQGRNQPQHF
-	TRBV28	TRBJ2-7	14	-	TGTGCCAGCACCTTGGGGGCCCGATCCTACGAGCAGTACTTC	CASTLGARSYEQYF
-	TRBV5-5	TRBJ2-7	14	TRBD2	TGTGCCAGCAGCTGGAGCGGGACGTCCTACGAGCAGTACTTC	CASSWSGTSYEQYF
-	TRBV7-2	TRBJ2-3	15	TRBD2	TGTGCCAGCAGCCAGACTAGCGGGGCCACAGATACGCAGTATTTT	CASSQTSGATDTQYF
-	TRBV5-1	TRBJ2-1	17	TRBD2	TGCGCCAGCAGCCCACGGGGGGACTCGTCCTACCACAATGAGCAGTTCTTC	CASSPRGDSSYHNEQFF
-	TRBV9	TRBJ2-7	15	-	TGTGCCAGCAGCCCTAGGGGGATTGGAGGTGGCGAGCAGTACTTC	CASSPRGIGGGEQYF
-	TRBV28	TRBJ2-7	14	TRBD2	TGTGCCAGCAGTTTCCGTAGCGGGATCTACGAGCAGTACTTC	CASSFRSGIYEQYF
-	TRBV13	TRBJ2-5	17	TRBD2	TGTGCCAGCAGCTTAAGGACTAGCGGGGAAAACCAAGAGACCCAGTACTTC	CASSLRTSGENQETQYF
-	TRBV2	TRBJ2-7	14	-	TGTGCCAGCGAAAGCCGGGACACTACCTACGAGCAGTACTTC	CASESRDTTYEQYF
-	TRBV6-5	TRBJ2-7	15	TRBD2	TGTGCCAGCAGTTACTCGGGGGGGAGCTCCTACGAGCAGTACTTC	CASSYSGGSSYEQYF
-	TRBV28	TRBJ1-1	13	-	TGTGCCAGCAGTTCTGCCCTCCAGATGGAAGCTTTCTTT	CASSSALQMEAFF
-	TRBV6-6	TRBJ1-6	16	-	TGTGCCAGCAGTCTTACGGGGGGGGCGGTAAATTCACCCCTCCACTTT	CASSLTGGAVNSPLHF
few	TRBV7-9	TRBJ2-7	11	-	TGTGCCAGCAGCGGAGGACACGAGCAGTACTTC	CASSGGHEQYF
-	TRBV5-4	TRBJ1-3	16	-	TGTGCCAGCAGCCGACTGACAGCAGCCTCTGGAAACACCATATATTTT	CASSRLTAASGNTIYF
many	TRBV4-1	TRBJ1-2	14	TRBD1	TGCGCCAGCAGCCGACAGGGGGAGGAACTTGGCTACACCTTC	CASSRQGEELGYTF
-	TRBV25-1	TRBJ2-3	16	TRBD2	TGTGCCAGCAGTGATAGTGGACTAGCGAGAACAGATACGCAGTATTTT	CASSDSGLARTDTQYF
-	TRBV18	TRBJ1-1	14	TRBD1	TGTGCCAGCTCACCGGACAGGGGGACACCTGAAGCTTTCTTT	CASSPDRGTPEAFF
-	TRBV7-2	TRBJ2-7	13	-	TGTGCCAGCAGCTTAGAACCTAACTACGAGCAGTACTTC	CASSLEPNYEQYF
-	TRBV28	TRBJ2-7	17	TRBD2	TGTGCCAGCAGTTTTTATCCCTTGACTAGCGGGTACTACGAGCAGTACTTC	CASSFYPLTSGYYEQYF
few	TRBV30	TRBJ1-2	13	TRBD1	TGTGCCTGGTCTAAGGGACAGAAGGATGGCTACACCTTC	CAWSKGQKDGYTF
-	TRBV7-2	TRBJ2-1	16	-	TGTGCCAGCAGCTCGCAGGGTAGCGGAGTCTACAATGAGCAGTTCTTC	CASSSQGSGVYNEQFF
-	TRBV6-6	TRBJ1-2	15	TRBD1	TGTGCCAGCAGACCGGGACAGCTTAGAAGTGATGGCTACACCTTC	CASRPGQLRSDGYTF
few	TRBV21-1	TRBJ1-5	12	-	TGTGCCAGCAGGGGGACTCCTTGGCCCCAGCATTTT	CASRGTPWPQHF
-	TRBV28	TRBJ2-7	22	-	TGTGCCAGCAGTTGTCTGTCGGGTAACCTCATGCTCACTCCGGTTAAAGCCATCGAGCAGTACTTC	CASSCLSGNLMLTPVKAIEQYF
-	TRBV7-8	TRBJ2-7	12	-	TGTGCCAGCAGCCCCCGGTCCTACGAGCAGTACTTC	CASSPRSYEQYF
-	TRBV7-9	TRBJ2-7	14	TRBD2	TGTGCCAGCAGCTTAAGCGGGAGGGAACACGAGCAGTACTTC	CASSLSGREHEQYF
-	TRBV18	TRBJ2-7	15	-	TGTGCCAGCTCCCTGGGGGGGGCGCAGTCCTACGAGCAGTACTTC	CASSLGGAQSYEQYF
-	TRBV11-2	TRBJ1-2	13	TRBD1	TGTGCCAGCAGCCTGGGACAGTCCTATGGCTACACCTTC	CASSLGQSYGYTF
many	TRBV5-5	TRBJ1-2	13	-	TGTGCCAGCAGCTCGGGATCAAACTATGGCTACACCTTC	CASSSGSNYGYTF
few	TRBV15	TRBJ1-5	15	-	TGTGCCACCAGCAGAGATCACAACAGCAATCAGCCCCAGCATTTT	CATSRDHNSNQPQHF
-	TRBV5-5	TRBJ2-3	14	-	TGTGCCAGCAGCCCTGGACAGAACACAGATACGCAGTATTTT	CASSPGQNTDTQYF
once	TRBV30	TRBJ2-3	15	TRBD2	TGTGCCTGGAGTGTACTAGCGGGTTACACAGATACGCAGTATTTT	CAWSVLAGYTDTQYF
-	TRBV28	TRBJ1-2	14	TRBD1	TGTGCCAGCAGCGTTCCTCAGGGGGCGCATGGCTACACCTTC	CASSVPQGAHGYTF
-	TRBV27	TRBJ2-1	15	TRBD2	TGTGCCAGCAGCGCTAGCGGGGGGAACTACAATGAGCAGTTCTTC	CASSASGGNYNEQFF
-	TRBV9	TRBJ2-7	17	-	TGTGCCAGCAGCGTAAGAATGGGGGCTTTAGACTCCTACGAGCAGTACTTC	CASSVRMGALDSYEQYF
-	TRBV5-1	TRBJ2-7	13	TRBD2	TGCGCCAGCAAACGAACCGGGAGGGCCGAGCAGTACTTC	CASKRTGRAEQYF